Given below is one T cell receptor beta chain in context. CDR3 size: 15 residues. Looked up from germline, CDR1 is MGHDK and CDR2 is SYGVNS. V was pared by 8 bases and J by 6 bases, with 17 bases between. TCRdb's copy holds only in-frame clones and misses some; the assay was immunoSEQ multiplex PCR. In the table there are about 94,000 clones, about 86% of which are singletons. The sample comes from a study of control samples from healthy donors and cancer patients. The receptor was isolated from a woman aged 50 to 65 in good health. The sample taken for sequencing was blood. The chain is built from TRBV25-1 and TRBJ1-6; the D gene is possibly TRBD1 (6 bases). DNA for the CDR3: TGTGCCAGCCGATTTTCAGGGGCAGGTAATTCACCCCTCCACTTT. Translating it yields CASRFSGAGNSPLHF.